The next 5 T cell receptor beta chains were all read from a single sample in a study of blood T cell repertoires in COVID-19. Produced via immunoSEQ multiplex PCR; TCRdb's table is partial and in-frame only. Seen here are around 30,000 clones, about two thirds observed once, and the top ten hold around 16%. The sequencing sample was made of peripheral blood. These receptors all stem from a human donor in a cohort sampled during active COVID-19.

This chain connects TRBV6-2 or TRBV6-3 to TRBJ2-1; 7 bases are a match to TRBD2. The CDR3 totals 14 residues. The ends lost 0 bases at V and 7 bases at J; junction bases unmatched: 3. Germline assignment: CDR1 MNHEY and CDR2 SVGEGT. CDR3: CASSYSREGNEQFF. DNA of the CDR3: TGTGCCAGCAGTTACTCCAGGGAGGGTAATGAGCAGTTCTTC.

The CDR3 DNA sequence: TGTGCCTGGGCGTCCGGACAGGGGAGTGAAAAACTGTTTTTT. Amino acids: CAWASGQGSEKLFF. The V call is TRBV30, the J call TRBJ1-4, with TRBD1 matching over 9 bases. The V gene end was trimmed by 5 bases and the J gene end by 7 bases; junction bases not matched to a gene: 8. CDR1 and CDR2 (germline): GTSNPN, SVGIG (reference sequence). The CDR3 is 14 amino acids.

The gene calls are TRBV14 and TRBJ2-1, with 15 bases matching TRBD2. CDR1 is SGHDN, CDR2 FVKESK, per germline. This CDR3 spans 17 amino acids. V shed 4 bases, J shed 7 bases, and the junction held 8 bases outside the gene matches. CDR3 in amino acids: CASSLPGLAGGGNEQFF. CDR3 bases: TGTGCCAGCAGCCTCCCGGGACTAGCGGGGGGAGGAAATGAGCAGTTCTTC.

This chain uses TRBV11-2 with TRBJ2-3; possible D gene TRBD2, 5 bases. Germline lookup yields CDR1 SGHAT and CDR2 FQNNGV. The CDR3 sequence is 14 residues long. V dropped 1 base and J dropped 6 bases, with 11 bases sitting between them. The DNA of the CDR3 is TGTGCCAGCAGCTTAGTAGGCCCGGGGGATACGCAGTATTTT. Amino acids: CASSLVGPGDTQYF.

This clone came up once. Here the CDR3 DNA reads TGTGCCAGCAGCCCAGCTAGCCCCCAACAGGGGGCAGAGGGCTACACCTTC. Amino acid sequence: CASSPASPQQGAEGYTF. The chain couples TRBV7-9 to TRBJ1-2; 9 bases line up with TRBD1. Trimming took 5 bases from V and 8 from J; bases not matched to a gene: 18. Germline V gene lookup returns CDR1 SEHNR and CDR2 FQNEAQ (reference sequence). The CDR3 contains 17 residues.